What follows are 15 T cell receptor beta chains derived from one specimen sequenced in a study of blood T cell repertoires in COVID-19. TCRdb's table, derived via immunoSEQ multiplex PCR, lists solely in-frame clones and lacks some. The table records fewer than 250,000 clones, about four fifths of them present only once. Source material: PBMCs or T cells enriched from blood (not recorded which). Receptors were obtained from a woman aged 50 to 65 who had been exposed to COVID-19.

The chain couples TRBV7-8 to TRBJ2-3, with 14 nucleotides matching TRBD2. The V and J ends lost 5 bases and 6 bases, in that order; junction bases with no gene match: 7. This CDR3 has 16 residues. Per the germline V gene, CDR1 is SGHVS and CDR2 is FQNEAQ. The CDR3 DNA is TGTGCCAGCAGCCCGCGACTAGCGGGGGGGCGGGATACGCAGTATTTT. It translates to CASSPRLAGGRDTQYF.

The chain recombines TRBV18 with TRBJ2-7, with TRBD1 identical over 10 bases. This CDR3 comprises 13 residues. The germline gives CDR1 KGHSH, CDR2 LQKENI. V was clipped by 4 bases and J by 3 bases; unmatched bases: 0. DNA of the CDR3: TGTGCCAGCTCACGGGACAGGGGCTACGAGCAGTACTTC. Translated, it gives CASSRDRGYEQYF.

The rearrangement uses TRBV4-2 and TRBJ2-2, with 14 bases aligning to TRBD2. This CDR3 is 18 amino acids long. The germline V gene has CDR1 LGHNA and CDR2 YNFKEQ. J gave up 5 bases and V 4 bases, and 9 bases lay outside the gene matches. In DNA, the CDR3 is TGTGCCAGCAGCCCCGGGACTAGCGGGGGCCTCAGAACCGGGGAGCTGTTTTTT. Translating it yields CASSPGTSGGLRTGELFF.

The chain couples TRBV4-3 to TRBJ2-1, with 9 bases matching TRBD2. Germline V gene data show CDR1 as LGHNA and CDR2 as YSLEER. This CDR3 comprises 19 residues. The ends lost 0 bases at V and 4 bases at J; junction bases unmatched: 13. CDR3 nucleotide sequence: TGCGCCAGCAGCCAAGACCCCAGGAGCGGGGGGACTTTTTACAATGAGCAGTTCTTC. Its translation: CASSQDPRSGGTFYNEQFF.

The chain is built from TRBV7-2 and TRBJ2-1; 9 bases match TRBD2. The CDR3 contains 16 residues. Germline V gene lookup returns CDR1 SGHTA and CDR2 FQGNSA. Trimming removed 6 bases from V and 5 bases from J; junction bases left unmatched: 11. CDR3 nucleotide sequence: TGTGCCAGCAGGGATCGCCTAGCGGGGTCTAACAATGAGCAGTTCTTC. This sequence encodes CASRDRLAGSNNEQFF.

This clone turned up a few times. In DNA form, the CDR3 reads TGTGCCTCCGACACCGGCTCTGGAAACACCATATATTTT. This encodes CASDTGSGNTIYF. The chain links TRBV30 to TRBJ1-3, with D unclear. This CDR3 is 13 amino acids long. V was pared by 7 bases and J by 0 bases, with 10 bases between. The germline V gene encodes CDR1 GTSNPN and CDR2 SVGIG (reference sequence).

The gene calls are TRBV4-1 and TRBJ1-1; D gene ambiguous. This CDR3 comprises 17 residues. The germline V gene encodes CDR1 MGHRA and CDR2 YSYEKL. The V and J ends lost 0 bases and 2 bases respectively, with 16 bases between them. DNA for the CDR3: TGCGCCAGCAGCCAAGATTCAGGAAGAGCCGCCAACACTGAAGCTTTCTTT. Protein product: CASSQDSGRAANTEAFF.

CDR3 protein: CASRSTYKAVGAEAFF. The CDR3, as DNA: TGTGCCAGCAGATCGACCTACAAGGCGGTAGGAGCTGAAGCTTTCTTT. This chain uses TRBV3-1 (or the pseudogene TRBV3-2) with TRBJ1-1; unclear D gene. Germline CDR1 and CDR2: LGHDT and YNNKEL (reference sequence). V lost 6 bases and J 6 bases, leaving 23 bases between the germline ends. The CDR3 sequence is 16 residues long.

This clone was counted many times. V usage is TRBV10-2 and J usage is TRBJ1-2, with D tentatively TRBD1 (6 bases). V dropped 0 bases and J dropped 8 bases, with 10 bases sitting between them. Per germline, CDR1 WSHSY and CDR2 SAAADI. The CDR3 has 13 amino acids. CDR3 sequence (DNA): TGCGCCAGCAGTGAGTCGAACAGGGCGGGCTACACCTTC. The encoded protein is CASSESNRAGYTF.

The chain joins TRBV4-1 to TRBJ1-1, with 9 nucleotides matching TRBD1. The ends lost 3 bases at V and 6 bases at J; junction bases unmatched: 5. CDR1 is MGHRA, CDR2 YSYEKL, per germline. This CDR3 has 14 amino acids. The CDR3 DNA is TGCGCCAGCAGCCAGAGACAGGGGGGGCCTGAAGCTTTCTTT. Encoded protein: CASSQRQGGPEAFF.

CDR3 sequence (DNA): TGTGCCAGCAGCTTACGCAGGGATGAGACTGAAGCTTTCTTT. This sequence encodes CASSLRRDETEAFF. The rearrangement links TRBV7-8 to TRBJ1-1; a possible D gene is TRBD1 (5 bases). Germline V gives CDR1 SGHVS, CDR2 FQNEAQ. The CDR3 has 14 residues. V lost 2 bases and J lost 5, with 12 bases in between. The full variable domain, rest sourced from reference TRBV7-8 and TRBJ1-1, is GAGVSQSPRYKVAKRGQDVALRCDPISGHVSLFWYQQALGQGPEFLTYFQNEAQLDKSGLPSDRFFAERPEGSVSTLKIQRTQQEDSAVYLCASSLRRDETEAFFGQGTRLTVV.

CDR3 coding DNA: TGTGCCAGCAGCTTAGAAATAGCTACCAGCTACGAGCAGTACTTC. It encodes CASSLEIATSYEQYF. V gene TRBV7-8 combines with J gene TRBJ2-7; D not certain. Germline loops: CDR1 SGHVS, CDR2 FQNEAQ. This CDR3 has 15 amino acids. Deletions cut 1 base from V and 3 bases from J, with 13 bases between.

Only one count was recorded for this clone. V is TRBV6-5 and J is TRBJ2-3; 7 nucleotides line up with TRBD1. This CDR3 spans 12 amino acids. J gave up 10 bases and V 8 bases, and 9 bases lay outside the gene matches. Germline CDR1 reads MNHEY; CDR2 reads SVGAGI. CDR3 DNA sequence: TGTGCCAGCTCCGAGCCGGGACAGCCGCAGTATTTT. Amino acids: CASSEPGQPQYF.

The rearrangement uses TRBV4-1 and TRBJ2-5; D perhaps matches TRBD1 (5 bases). The CDR3 is 16 amino acids. The V end lost 4 bases, the J end lost 5 bases, and 20 bases lay between the germline ends. CDR1 and CDR2 (germline): MGHRA, YSYEKL. This chain's CDR3 is CASSLAVSGAEETQYF. In nucleotides, the CDR3 is TGCGCCAGCAGCCTTGCGGTATCTGGGGCCGAGGAGACCCAGTACTTC.

The rearrangement joins TRBV7-2 to TRBJ1-6, with D hard to call. The CDR3 length is 15 residues. Germline V gene sequence: CDR1 SGHTA, CDR2 FQGNSA. Trimming took off 0 bases at V and 7 bases at J, with 10 bases between the two ends. The CDR3 region is CASSLALGRNSPLHF. The CDR3 DNA is TGTGCCAGCAGCTTAGCGCTGGGGAGGAATTCACCCCTCCACTTT.